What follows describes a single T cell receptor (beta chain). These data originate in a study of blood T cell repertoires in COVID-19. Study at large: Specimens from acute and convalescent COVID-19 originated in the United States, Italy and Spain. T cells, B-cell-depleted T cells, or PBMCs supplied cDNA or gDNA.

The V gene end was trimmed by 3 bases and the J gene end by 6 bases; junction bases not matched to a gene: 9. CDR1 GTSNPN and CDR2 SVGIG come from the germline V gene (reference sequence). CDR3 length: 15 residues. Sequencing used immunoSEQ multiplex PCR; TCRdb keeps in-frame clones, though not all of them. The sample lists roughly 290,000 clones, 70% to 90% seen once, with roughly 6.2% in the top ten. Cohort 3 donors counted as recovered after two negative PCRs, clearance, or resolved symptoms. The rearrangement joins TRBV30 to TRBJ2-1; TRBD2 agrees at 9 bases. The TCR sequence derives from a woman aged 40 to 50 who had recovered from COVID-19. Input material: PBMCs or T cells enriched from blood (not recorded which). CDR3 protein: CAWSGGTSGFNEQFF. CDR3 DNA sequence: TGTGCCTGGAGCGGGGGTACTAGCGGGTTCAATGAGCAGTTCTTC. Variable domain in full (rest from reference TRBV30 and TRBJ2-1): SQTIHQWPATLVQPVGSPLSLECTVEGTSNPNLYWYRQAAGRGLQLLFYSVGIGQISSEVPQNLSASRPQDRQFILSSKKLLLSDSGFYLCAWSGGTSGFNEQFFGPGTRLTVL.